These T cell receptor beta chains were read from a single sample in a study of T cell responses to AZD1222 COVID-19 vaccine. The table came from immunoSEQ multiplex PCR; TCRdb's copy has only in-frame clones and leaves some out. Of tens of thousands of clones detected, over 75% appear once; the ten largest clones hold about 15%. The sequencing here drew on peripheral blood, taken on day 0 of AZD1222 vaccination. These receptor sequences come from an adult in good health. Both conserved end residues are part of each CDR3. The D gene is left open where the match is weak. For some rows the clone size is stated as once, few or many, or as a class when expanded; others skip it.

v_gene,abundance,j_gene,d_gene,CDR3nt,CDR3aa
TRBV4-1,NA,TRBJ1-1,NA,TGCGCCAGCAGCCCCTGGACAGCTATGAACACTGAAGCTTTCTTT,CASSPWTAMNTEAFF
TRBV7-2,once,TRBJ2-7,NA,TGTGCCAGCAGCATTGATACTAGCTACGAGCAGTACTTC,CASSIDTSYEQYF
TRBV6-5,NA,TRBJ1-5,TRBD1,TGTGCCAGCAACCCGACAGGGCCCAATCAGCCCCAGCATTTT,CASNPTGPNQPQHF
TRBV6-1,NA,TRBJ1-2,NA,TGTGCCAGCAGTGAAGCGCTTCTCCAGGTCTATGGCTACACCTTC,CASSEALLQVYGYTF
TRBV6-5,medium-sized,TRBJ2-2,NA,TGTGCCGAAGGGGCAGGAACGAACACCGGGGAGCTGTTTTTT,CAEGAGTNTGELFF
TRBV7-8,medium-sized,TRBJ2-5,NA,TGTGCCAGCAGCCATTGGGGCTCGGGGCACTCGCAAGAGACCCAGTACTTC,CASSHWGSGHSQETQYF
TRBV7-9,NA,TRBJ2-3,NA,TGTGCCAGCAGCCCAAGGGGGGCGGATACGCAGTATTTT,CASSPRGADTQYF
TRBV10-1,NA,TRBJ2-5,NA,TGCGCCAGCAGTGCCAGTATACAAGAGACCCAGTACTTC,CASSASIQETQYF
TRBV5-4,NA,TRBJ2-7,NA,TGTGCCAGCAGCTTGGGGGTAGGAAGGTCCTCCTACGAGCAGTACTTC,CASSLGVGRSSYEQYF
TRBV2,NA,TRBJ2-5,TRBD2,TGTGCCAGCAGTCCTCCTAGCGGGGAGACCCAGTACTTC,CASSPPSGETQYF
TRBV5-1,NA,TRBJ1-2,TRBD1,TGCGCCAGCAGCTCCCAAACCGGGACAGCGTATGGCTACACCTTC,CASSSQTGTAYGYTF
TRBV19,NA,TRBJ1-1,NA,TGTGCCAGTAAGCTTTTCGGAGACACTGAAGCTTTCTTT,CASKLFGDTEAFF
TRBV6-5,few,TRBJ1-1,NA,TGTGCCAGCAGTTATGAGAGGGGGTTCACTGAAGCTTTCTTT,CASSYERGFTEAFF
TRBV6-5,NA,TRBJ1-6,NA,TGTGCCAGCAGTTACCGAGCAGGTCGGAATTCACCCCTCCACTTT,CASSYRAGRNSPLHF
TRBV5-1,NA,TRBJ2-2,NA,TGCGCCAGCAGCTTGTGGGAGGCAGGGTCACCGAACACCGGGGAGCTGTTTTTT,CASSLWEAGSPNTGELFF
TRBV28,NA,TRBJ1-2,TRBD1,TGTGCCAGCAGTTTAGGGACAGGGGAGGATGGCTACACCTTC,CASSLGTGEDGYTF
TRBV28,NA,TRBJ2-2,TRBD1,TGTGCCAGCAGTTGGACAGGGAGGACCGGGGAGCTGTTTTTT,CASSWTGRTGELFF
TRBV5-5,NA,TRBJ1-4,TRBD1,TGTGCCAGCAGCTTGGAGGGGACAGGGGCGGAAAAACTGTTTTTT,CASSLEGTGAEKLFF
TRBV10-3,NA,TRBJ1-6,NA,TGTGCCATCAGGGACGGCCAGGGCGAGAATTCACCCCTCCACTTT,CAIRDGQGENSPLHF
TRBV24-1,NA,TRBJ2-2,TRBD1,TGTGCCACCAGTGAAGCCGGGACAGACACCGGGGAGCTGTTTTTT,CATSEAGTDTGELFF
TRBV9,NA,TRBJ2-1,NA,TGTGCCAGCAGCGTTAGGGGTACCTACAATGAGCAGTTCTTC,CASSVRGTYNEQFF
TRBV3-1/TRBV3-2,NA,TRBJ1-5,NA,TGTGCCAGCAGCCAATACGGCGGGCCCCAGCATTTT,CASSQYGGPQHF
TRBV28,NA,TRBJ1-5,NA,TGTGCCAGCAGCGGGTCGGAGAGGAGGGATCAGCCCCAGCATTTT,CASSGSERRDQPQHF
TRBV11-2,NA,TRBJ2-7,TRBD1,TGTGCCAGCAGCCCACAGGGGTCTGTCGACGAGCAGTACTTC,CASSPQGSVDEQYF
TRBV27,few,TRBJ1-4,NA,TGTGCCAGCAGTTTTCGCCCCGGTACAACTAATGAAAAACTGTTTTTT,CASSFRPGTTNEKLFF
TRBV20-1,NA,TRBJ1-4,NA,TGCAGTGCTAGTGGGGGAGGGACTAATGAAAAACTGTTTTTT,CSASGGGTNEKLFF
TRBV28,once,TRBJ1-2,NA,TGTGCCAGCTATACTCACAGAGGGGATAATGGCTACACCTTC,CASYTHRGDNGYTF
TRBV5-1,NA,TRBJ2-7,NA,TGCGCCAGCAGCTTGATCGACAGAGAGGAGCAGTACTTC,CASSLIDREEQYF
TRBV14,NA,TRBJ1-1,TRBD1,TGTGCCAGCAGCCTTAGGACAGGGATGGGTACTGAAGCTTTCTTT,CASSLRTGMGTEAFF
TRBV30,once,TRBJ2-1,NA,TGTGCCTGGAGTTTACCGGGACTCCCCTCCTACAATGAGCAGTTCTTC,CAWSLPGLPSYNEQFF
TRBV5-1,NA,TRBJ2-1,TRBD2,TGCGCCAGCAGCCCGGGGACTAGCGGGGGGTATTACAATGAGCAGTTCTTC,CASSPGTSGGYYNEQFF
TRBV5-6,NA,TRBJ1-3,NA,TGTGCCAGCAGCCCCGGACCCGGGAACACCATATATTTT,CASSPGPGNTIYF
TRBV7-9,NA,TRBJ1-1,NA,TGTGCCAGCAGCTGGGGGGTGGTTGAAGCTTTCTTT,CASSWGVVEAFF
TRBV7-6,NA,TRBJ2-1,NA,TGTGCCAGCGGCAGGGGGCAGTTCTTC,CASGRGQFF
TRBV5-8,NA,TRBJ1-2,NA,TGTGCCAGCACCCCGGGCCGGGGTGGCTACACCTTC,CASTPGRGGYTF
TRBV3-1/TRBV3-2,NA,TRBJ2-7,TRBD2,TGTGCCAGCAGCCTGGGGACTAGCGGGGGTGGAGAGCAGTACTTC,CASSLGTSGGGEQYF
TRBV6-5,NA,TRBJ1-1,NA,TGTGCCAGCAGGCCCGGACAGACTCGGAACACTGAAGCTTTCTTT,CASRPGQTRNTEAFF
TRBV7-2,NA,TRBJ1-5,NA,TGTGCCAGCAGCTTAGGGGGAGGTCTGTATCAGCCCCAGCATTTT,CASSLGGGLYQPQHF
TRBV5-4,NA,TRBJ1-4,NA,TGTGCCAGCGTATCAGGGGAAGACGAAAAACTGTTTTTT,CASVSGEDEKLFF
TRBV15,once,TRBJ1-2,NA,TGTGCCACCAGCACCATCGACTGGGGTGGCTACACCTTC,CATSTIDWGGYTF
TRBV5-4,once,TRBJ2-7,NA,TGTGCCAGCAGTGTCAGGGGCTACGAGCAGTACTTC,CASSVRGYEQYF